This T cell receptor (beta chain) was identified in a study of PD-1 blockade in classical Hodgkin lymphoma. Profiling relied on immunoSEQ multiplex PCR, and the TCRdb table lists in-frame clones only, not all of them. The profile shows approximately 160,000 clones, about 81% of them singletons. After autologous stem cell transplantation all patients relapsed, and prior brentuximab vedotin exposure differed between cohorts. The CDR3 contains 11 residues. Germline loops: CDR1 SGHTA, CDR2 FQGNSA. V dropped 3 bases and J dropped 3 bases, with 2 bases sitting between them. The receptor's source is a human donor with classical Hodgkin lymphoma. Sample: peripheral blood mononuclear cells (PBMCs), taken before the second cycle of nivolumab. The chain recombines TRBV7-2 with TRBJ1-1; D gene unclear. CDR3 in DNA: TGTGCCAGCAGCTTTCACACTGAAGCTTTCTTT. Translated: CASSFHTEAFF. Full variable domain (missing parts from reference TRBV7-2 and TRBJ1-1): GAGVSQSPSNKVTEKGKDVELRCDPISGHTALYWYRQSLGQGLEFLIYFQGNSAPDKSGLPSDRFSAERTGGSVSTLTIQRTQQEDSAVYLCASSFHTEAFFGQGTRLTVV.